The 5 T cell receptor beta chains in this list originate from one sample, sequenced in a study of PD-L1 blockade in urothelial cancer. TCRdb's table, derived via immunoSEQ multiplex PCR, lists solely in-frame clones and lacks some. Of some 35,000 clones listed, about four fifths were seen once; the top ten hold roughly 18%. Specimen: PBMCs, collected around atezolizumab (anti-PD-L1) treatment. The receptors shown here come from a man aged 55 to 70 with urothelial cancer.

This clone was seen just once. V usage is TRBV11-1 and J usage is TRBJ2-7, with 8 bases that match TRBD1. This CDR3 is built from 14 residues. Germline values: CDR1 SGHAT, CDR2 FQDESV (reference sequence). Unmatched junction bases numbered 10, after V lost 9 bases and J lost 3 bases. CDR3 in amino acids: CASRRGQGDYEQYF. As DNA, the CDR3 is TGTGCCAGTCGGAGAGGACAGGGCGACTACGAGCAGTACTTC.

The chain couples TRBV7-7 to TRBJ2-3, with D possibly being TRBD1 (6 bases). Trimming removed 7 bases at V and 4 bases at J, with 15 bases between. The CDR3 runs to 14 residues. Germline CDR1 reads SSHAT; CDR2 reads FNYEAQ (reference sequence). The CDR3 region is CASKQGLVADTQYF. The DNA for the CDR3 is TGTGCCAGCAAGCAGGGGCTGGTTGCAGATACGCAGTATTTT.

The V call is TRBV7-2, the J call TRBJ1-2, with 7 positions matching TRBD1. CDR1 SGHTA and CDR2 FQGNSA come from the germline V gene. V was pared by 1 base and J by 5 bases, with 7 bases of the junction left unmatched. There are 15 residues in the CDR3. DNA for the CDR3: TGTGCCAGCAGCTTAGGGGGACAGACGATTTATGGCTACACCTTC. Amino acids: CASSLGGQTIYGYTF.

This clone has just one count. V and J are TRBV5-1 and TRBJ2-1; 12 bases map to TRBD2. The V gene end was trimmed by 4 bases and the J gene end by 11 bases; junction bases not matched to a gene: 13. The CDR3 is made up of 16 amino acids. Germline V gene lookup returns CDR1 SGHRS and CDR2 YFSETQ. CDR3 sequence reads: CASSPKPGLAGTQQFF. For the CDR3, the DNA is TGCGCCAGCAGCCCGAAGCCCGGACTAGCGGGGACTCAGCAGTTCTTC.

This chain links TRBV30 with TRBJ2-7, with D perhaps TRBD1 (6 bases). The CDR3 has 13 residues. V lost 4 bases to trimming and J lost 6 bases, with 16 bases between them. From germline, CDR1 is GTSNPN and CDR2 SVGIG (reference sequence). As DNA, the CDR3 is TGTGCCTGGAACAGACAGGATATAGGCGAGCAGTACTTC. The encoded protein is CAWNRQDIGEQYF.